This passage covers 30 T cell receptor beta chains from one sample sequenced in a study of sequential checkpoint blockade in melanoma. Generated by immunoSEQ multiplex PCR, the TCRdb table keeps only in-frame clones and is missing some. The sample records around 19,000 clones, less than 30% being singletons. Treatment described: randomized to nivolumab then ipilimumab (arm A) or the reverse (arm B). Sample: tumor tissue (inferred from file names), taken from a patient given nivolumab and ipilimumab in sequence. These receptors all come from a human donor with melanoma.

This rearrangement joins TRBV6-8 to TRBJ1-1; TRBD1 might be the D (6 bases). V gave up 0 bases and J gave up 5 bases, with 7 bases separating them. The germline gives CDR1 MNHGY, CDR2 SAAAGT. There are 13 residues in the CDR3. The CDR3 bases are TGTGCCAGCAGTTACTCGAGGGGGACTGAAGCTTTCTTT. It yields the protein CASSYSRGTEAFF.

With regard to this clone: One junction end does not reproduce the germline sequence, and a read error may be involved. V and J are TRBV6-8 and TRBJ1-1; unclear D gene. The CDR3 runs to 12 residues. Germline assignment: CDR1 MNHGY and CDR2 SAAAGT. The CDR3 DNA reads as TGTGCCATCAGTTCGGGGAGCCCTGAAGCTTTCTTT. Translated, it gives CAISSGSPEAFF.

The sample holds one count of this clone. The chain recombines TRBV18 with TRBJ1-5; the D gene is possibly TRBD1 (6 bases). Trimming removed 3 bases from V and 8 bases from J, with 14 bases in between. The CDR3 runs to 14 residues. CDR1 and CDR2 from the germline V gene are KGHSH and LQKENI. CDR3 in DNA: TGTGCCAGCTCACCGGGGGGGGGCGCAAAGCCCCAGCATTTT. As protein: CASSPGGGAKPQHF.

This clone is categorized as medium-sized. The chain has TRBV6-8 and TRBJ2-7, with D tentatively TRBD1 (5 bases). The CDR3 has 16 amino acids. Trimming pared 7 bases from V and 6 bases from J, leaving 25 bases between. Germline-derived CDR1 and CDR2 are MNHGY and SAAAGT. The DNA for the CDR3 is TGTGCCAGCAAGGTAGGCGGACACCGGAACCGAGGCGAGCAGTACTTC. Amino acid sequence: CASKVGGHRNRGEQYF.

The DNA for the CDR3 is TGTGCCACCAGCGTCGGGACCCACCTTTCGTACGAGCAGTACTTC. Protein: CATSVGTHLSYEQYF. The chain recombines TRBV15 with TRBJ2-7; the D call may be TRBD1 or TRBD2 (5 bases each). The V gene's germline CDR1 is LNHNV and CDR2 YYDKDF (reference sequence). V shed 5 bases and J shed 4 bases, with 18 bases lying between them. The CDR3 totals 15 residues.

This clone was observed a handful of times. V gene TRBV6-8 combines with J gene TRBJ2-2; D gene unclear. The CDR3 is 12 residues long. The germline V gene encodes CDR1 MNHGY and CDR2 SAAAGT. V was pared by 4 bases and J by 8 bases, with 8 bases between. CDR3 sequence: CASSFTGGELFF. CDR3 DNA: TGTGCCAGCAGTTTCACTGGTGGGGAGCTGTTTTTT.

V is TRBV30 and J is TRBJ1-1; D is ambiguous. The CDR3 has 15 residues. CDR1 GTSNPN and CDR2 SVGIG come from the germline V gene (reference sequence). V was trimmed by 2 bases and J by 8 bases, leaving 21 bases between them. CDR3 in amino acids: CAWSRPTPTLTEAFF. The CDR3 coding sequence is TGTGCCTGGAGTCGGCCGACCCCCACCCTCACGGAAGCTTTCTTT.

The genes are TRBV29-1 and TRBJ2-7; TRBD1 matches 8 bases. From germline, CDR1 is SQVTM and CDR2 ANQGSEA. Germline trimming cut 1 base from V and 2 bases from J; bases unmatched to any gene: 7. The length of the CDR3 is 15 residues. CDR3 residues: CSVEATTGAAYEQYF. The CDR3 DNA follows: TGCAGCGTTGAAGCTACGACAGGGGCCGCCTACGAGCAGTACTTC.

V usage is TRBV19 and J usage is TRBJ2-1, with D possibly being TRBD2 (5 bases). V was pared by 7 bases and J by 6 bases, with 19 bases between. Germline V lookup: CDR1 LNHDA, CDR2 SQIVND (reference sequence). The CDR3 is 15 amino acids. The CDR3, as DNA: TGTGCCAGTACCCGGACTCCTTCGGGATCCAATGAGCAGTTCTTC. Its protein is CASTRTPSGSNEQFF.

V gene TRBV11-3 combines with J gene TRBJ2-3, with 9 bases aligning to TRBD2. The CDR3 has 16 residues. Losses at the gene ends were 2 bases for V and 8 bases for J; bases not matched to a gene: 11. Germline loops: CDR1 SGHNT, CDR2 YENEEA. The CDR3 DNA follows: TGTGCCAGCAGCTTAAGGCCTAGCGGGGTGGAGGGTACGCAGTATTTT. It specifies CASSLRPSGVEGTQYF.

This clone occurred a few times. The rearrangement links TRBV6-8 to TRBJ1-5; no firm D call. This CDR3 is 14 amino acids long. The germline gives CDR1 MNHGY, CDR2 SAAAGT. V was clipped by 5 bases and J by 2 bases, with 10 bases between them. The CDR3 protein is CASSGNTGNQPQHF. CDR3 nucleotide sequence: TGTGCCAGCAGTGGAAACACCGGCAATCAGCCCCAGCATTTT.

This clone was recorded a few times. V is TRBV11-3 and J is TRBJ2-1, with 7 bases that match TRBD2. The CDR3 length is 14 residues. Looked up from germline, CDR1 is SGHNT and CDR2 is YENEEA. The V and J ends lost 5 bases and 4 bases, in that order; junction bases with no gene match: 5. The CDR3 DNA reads TGTGCCAGCAGCCACAGCGGGGTGTACAATGAGCAGTTCTTC. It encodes CASSHSGVYNEQFF.

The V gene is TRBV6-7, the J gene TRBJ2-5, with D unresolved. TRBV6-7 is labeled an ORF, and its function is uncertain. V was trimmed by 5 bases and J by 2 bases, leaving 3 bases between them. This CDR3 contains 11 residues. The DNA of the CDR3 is TGTGCCAGCAGTCCTCAAGAGACCCAGTACTTC. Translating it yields CASSPQETQYF.

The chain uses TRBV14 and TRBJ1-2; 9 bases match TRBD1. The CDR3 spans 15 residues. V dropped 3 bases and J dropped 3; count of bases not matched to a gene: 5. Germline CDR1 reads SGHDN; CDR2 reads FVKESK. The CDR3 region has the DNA TGTGCCAGCAGCCAGCCGGGACAGGGAGACTATGGCTACACCTTC. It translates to CASSQPGQGDYGYTF. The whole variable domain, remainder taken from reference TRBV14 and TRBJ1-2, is EAGVTQFPSHSVIEKGQTVTLRCDPISGHDNLYWYRRVMGKEIKFLLHFVKESKQDESGMPNNRFLAERTGGTYSTLKVQPAELEDSGVYFCASSQPGQGDYGYTFGSGTRLTVV.

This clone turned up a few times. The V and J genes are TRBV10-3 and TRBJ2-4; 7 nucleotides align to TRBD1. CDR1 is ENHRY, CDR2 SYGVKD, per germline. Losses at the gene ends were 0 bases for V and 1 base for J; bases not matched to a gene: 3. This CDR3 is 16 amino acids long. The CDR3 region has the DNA TGTGCCATCAGTGAGTCTCAGGGGGAGGCCAAAAACATTCAGTACTTC. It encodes CAISESQGEAKNIQYF.

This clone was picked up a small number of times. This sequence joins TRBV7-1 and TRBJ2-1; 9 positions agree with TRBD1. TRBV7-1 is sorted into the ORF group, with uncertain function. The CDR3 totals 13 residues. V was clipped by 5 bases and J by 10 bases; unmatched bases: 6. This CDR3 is CASSPGQGQEQFF. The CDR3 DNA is TGTGCCAGCAGCCCGGGACAGGGCCAAGAGCAGTTCTTC.

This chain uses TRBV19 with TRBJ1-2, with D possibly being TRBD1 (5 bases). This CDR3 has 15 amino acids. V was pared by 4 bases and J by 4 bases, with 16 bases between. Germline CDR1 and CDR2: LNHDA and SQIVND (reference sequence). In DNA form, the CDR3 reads TGTGCCAGTAGTACTAGGGACTCCCGGAGCTATGGCTACACCTTC. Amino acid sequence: CASSTRDSRSYGYTF.

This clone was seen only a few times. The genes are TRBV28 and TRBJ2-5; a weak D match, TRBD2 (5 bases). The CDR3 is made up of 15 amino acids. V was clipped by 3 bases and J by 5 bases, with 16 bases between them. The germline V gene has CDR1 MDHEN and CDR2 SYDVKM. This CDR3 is CASSFEGLRGETQYF. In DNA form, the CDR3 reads TGTGCCAGCAGTTTCGAAGGGCTAAGAGGGGAGACCCAGTACTTC. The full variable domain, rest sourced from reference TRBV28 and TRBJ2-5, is DVKVTQSSRYLVKRTGEKVFLECVQDMDHENMFWYRQDPGLGLRLIYFSYDVKMKEKGDIPEGYSVSREKKERFSLILESASTNQTSMYLCASSFEGLRGETQYFGPGTRLLVL.

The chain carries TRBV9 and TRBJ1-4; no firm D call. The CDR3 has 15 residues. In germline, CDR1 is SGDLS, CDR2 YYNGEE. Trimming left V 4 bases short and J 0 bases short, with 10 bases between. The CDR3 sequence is CASSPPNPTNEKLFF. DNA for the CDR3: TGTGCCAGCAGCCCACCGAATCCAACTAATGAAAAACTGTTTTTT.

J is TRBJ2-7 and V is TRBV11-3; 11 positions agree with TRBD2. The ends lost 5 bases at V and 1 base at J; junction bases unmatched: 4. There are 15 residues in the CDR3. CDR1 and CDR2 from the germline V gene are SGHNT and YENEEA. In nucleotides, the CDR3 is TGTGCCAGCAGCCCAGGGACTAGCGGATCCTACGAGCAGTACTTC. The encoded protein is CASSPGTSGSYEQYF.

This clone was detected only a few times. The CDR3 nucleotides read TGTGCCAGCAGCTTACGAGGGGGGGCGAATTCACCCCTCCACTTT. Amino acid sequence: CASSLRGGANSPLHF. J is TRBJ1-6 and V is TRBV7-5. TRBV7-5 is given as a pseudogene. The CDR3 is made up of 15 amino acids.

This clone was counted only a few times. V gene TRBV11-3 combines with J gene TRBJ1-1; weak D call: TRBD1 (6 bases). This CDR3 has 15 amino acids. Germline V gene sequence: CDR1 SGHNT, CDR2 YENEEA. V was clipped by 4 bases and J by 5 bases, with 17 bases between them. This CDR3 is CASSSSAGASTEAFF. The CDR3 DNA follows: TGTGCCAGCAGCTCAAGTGCGGGGGCGAGTACTGAAGCTTTCTTT.

CDR3 coding DNA: TGTGCCAGCAGTAGCCCCGACAGGCCTCCATTCTACGAGCAGTACTTC. Its protein product is CASSSPDRPPFYEQYF. The gene calls are TRBV9 and TRBJ2-7; D perhaps matches TRBD1 (6 bases). V was cut by 5 bases and J by 3 bases, with 21 bases left in between. Per germline, CDR1 SGDLS and CDR2 YYNGEE. This CDR3 has 16 residues.

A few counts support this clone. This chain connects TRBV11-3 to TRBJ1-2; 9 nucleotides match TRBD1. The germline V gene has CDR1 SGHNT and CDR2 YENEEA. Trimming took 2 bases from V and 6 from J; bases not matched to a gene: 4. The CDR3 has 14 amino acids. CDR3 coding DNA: TGTGCCAGCAGCTTAAGGGGACAGGGCCATGGCTACACCTTC. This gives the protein CASSLRGQGHGYTF.

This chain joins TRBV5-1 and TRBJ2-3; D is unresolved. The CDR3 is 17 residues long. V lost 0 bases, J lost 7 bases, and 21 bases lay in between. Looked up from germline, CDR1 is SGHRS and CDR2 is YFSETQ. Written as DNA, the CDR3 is TGCGCCAGCAGCTTGGCTCCCCAAGGCCCAAACGCAAATACGCAGTATTTT. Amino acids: CASSLAPQGPNANTQYF.

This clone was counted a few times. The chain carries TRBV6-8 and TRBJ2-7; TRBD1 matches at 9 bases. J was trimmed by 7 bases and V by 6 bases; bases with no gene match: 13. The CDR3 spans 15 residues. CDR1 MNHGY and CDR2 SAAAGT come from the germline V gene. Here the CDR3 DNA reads TGTGCCAGCAGAGCCTCGGGGACAGGGCGGCGTGAGCAGTACTTC. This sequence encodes CASRASGTGRREQYF.

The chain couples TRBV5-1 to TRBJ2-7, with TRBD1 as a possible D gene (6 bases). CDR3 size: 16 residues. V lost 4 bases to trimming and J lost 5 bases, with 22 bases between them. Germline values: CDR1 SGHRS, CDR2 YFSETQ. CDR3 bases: TGCGCCAGCAGCCAGGAAATACAGGGTTTCATTCACGAGCAGTACTTC. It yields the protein CASSQEIQGFIHEQYF.

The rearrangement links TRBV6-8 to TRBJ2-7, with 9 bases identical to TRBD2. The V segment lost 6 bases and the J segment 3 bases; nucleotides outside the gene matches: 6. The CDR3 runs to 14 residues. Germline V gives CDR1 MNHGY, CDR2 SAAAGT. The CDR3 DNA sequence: TGTGCCAGCAGCGCCGGGACTAGCCACTACGAGCAGTACTTC. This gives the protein CASSAGTSHYEQYF.

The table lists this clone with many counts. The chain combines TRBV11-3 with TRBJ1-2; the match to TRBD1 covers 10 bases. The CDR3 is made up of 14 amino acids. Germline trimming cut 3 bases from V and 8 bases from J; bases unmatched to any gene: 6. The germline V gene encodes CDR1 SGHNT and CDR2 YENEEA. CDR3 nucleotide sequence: TGTGCCAGCAGCTTGGGGACAGGGGACTTAGGCTACACCTTC. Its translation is CASSLGTGDLGYTF.

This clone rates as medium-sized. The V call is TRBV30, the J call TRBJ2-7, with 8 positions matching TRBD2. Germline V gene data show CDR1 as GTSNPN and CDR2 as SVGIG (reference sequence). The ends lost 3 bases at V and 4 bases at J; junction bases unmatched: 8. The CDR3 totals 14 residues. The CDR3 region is CAWRSSLAVYEQYF. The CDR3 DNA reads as TGTGCCTGGAGATCGTCACTAGCGGTATACGAGCAGTACTTC.